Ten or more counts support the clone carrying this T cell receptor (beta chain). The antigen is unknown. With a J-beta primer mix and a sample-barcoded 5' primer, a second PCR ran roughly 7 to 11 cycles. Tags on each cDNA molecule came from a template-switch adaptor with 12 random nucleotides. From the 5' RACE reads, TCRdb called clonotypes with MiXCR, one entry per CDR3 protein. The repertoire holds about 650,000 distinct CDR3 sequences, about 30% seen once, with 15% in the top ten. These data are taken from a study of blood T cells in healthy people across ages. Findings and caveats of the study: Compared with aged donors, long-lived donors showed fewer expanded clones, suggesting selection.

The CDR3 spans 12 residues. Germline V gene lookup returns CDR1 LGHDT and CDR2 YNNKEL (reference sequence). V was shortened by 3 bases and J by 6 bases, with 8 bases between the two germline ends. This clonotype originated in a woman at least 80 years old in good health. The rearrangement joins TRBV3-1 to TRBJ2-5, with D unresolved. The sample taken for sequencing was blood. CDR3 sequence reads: CASSQNSQTQYF. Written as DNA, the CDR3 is TGTGCCAGCAGCCAGAACAGCCAGACCCAGTACTTC.